This TCR beta chain derives from a study of Graves' ophthalmopathy and Graves' hyperthyroidism. Study-level background: Before any treatment, peripheral blood was taken at the initial diagnosis.

Other autoimmune diseases, uncontrolled infections, pregnancy or lactation excluded patients from enrollment. The PBMCs were taken from 10 ml of fresh peripheral blood. The CDR3 consists of 17 residues. The trim removed 4 bases at V and 1 base at J, leaving 5 bases unmatched. Germline V gene data show CDR1 as SNHLY and CDR2 as FYNNEI. Amplification of TCR beta CDR3 regions used RNA transcripts. HTBI primers primed a first-round RT-PCR, and a second-round multiplex PCR followed. Each CDR3 protein is one row after TCRdb ran MiXCR on the multiplex PCR reads. The sample lists 150,000 or so distinct CDR3 sequences; under 40% were seen once. At least ten counts were recorded for this clonotype.

This chain joins TRBV2 and TRBJ2-5, with 14 bases that match TRBD2. The clonotype comes from a woman between 35 and 50 years old with Graves' ophthalmopathy. Sequencing used peripheral blood. The DNA for the CDR3 is TGTGCCAGCAGTGGGGGACTAGCGGGAGTGGGCCAAGAGACCCAGTACTTC. Its translation is CASSGGLAGVGQETQYF. The variable domain in full, with the rest retrieved from reference TRBV2 and TRBJ2-5, is EPEVTQTPSHQVTQMGQEVILRCVPISNHLYFYWYRQILGQKVEFLVSFYNNEISEKSEIFDDQFSVERPDGSNFTLKIRSTKLEDSAMYFCASSGGLAGVGQETQYFGPGTRLLVL.